The 32 T cell receptor beta chains below all came from one sample that was sequenced in a study of spatial heterogeneity in lung cancer. As to time point: sample taken at primary tumor resection. Researchers sequenced whole RNA taken from tumor, nontumor lung or frozen PBMC without sorting. TCRdb reprocessed the 5' RACE reads with MiXCR, giving one entry per CDR3 protein. This table holds approximately 90,000 distinct CDR3 sequences, approximately 8.5% found once. The specimen comprised PBMCs, sampled at surgery. These receptors all come from a male donor with early-stage non-small cell lung cancer.

This clonotype was seen a few times. This chain links TRBV2 with TRBJ1-6, with D maybe TRBD1 (6 bases). V was pared by 0 bases and J by 13 bases, with 16 bases between. The CDR3 extends over 15 amino acids. Germline CDR1 SNHLY, CDR2 FYNNEI. CDR3 amino acids: CASSEAGQGSFPLHF. The CDR3 DNA is TGTGCCAGCAGTGAAGCGGGGCAGGGGAGTTTTCCCCTCCACTTT.

Only a few counts were recorded for this clonotype. The CDR3: CASSSELAGTMDTQYF. The CDR3 nucleotides are TGTGCCAGCAGTTCGGAACTAGCGGGGACGATGGATACGCAGTATTTT. The V gene is TRBV28, the J gene TRBJ2-3; 10 bases agree with TRBD2. The CDR3 is 16 amino acids. With V trimmed by 4 bases and J by 6 bases, 10 bases remained unmatched. CDR1 is MDHEN and CDR2 is SYDVKM in the germline V gene. The full variable domain, its missing parts supplied by reference TRBV28 and TRBJ2-3, is DVKVTQSSRYLVKRTGEKVFLECVQDMDHENMFWYRQDPGLGLRLIYFSYDVKMKEKGDIPEGYSVSREKKERFSLILESASTNQTSMYLCASSSELAGTMDTQYFGPGTRLTVL.

The V call is TRBV20-1, the J call TRBJ2-1; 14 bases match TRBD2. The CDR3 has 16 amino acids. The germline gives CDR1 DFQATT, CDR2 SNEGSKA (reference sequence). CDR3 DNA: TGCAGGGGTGGGACTAGCGGGAGTAAAGGGAACAATGAGCAGTTCTTC. It is translated as CRGGTSGSKGNNEQFF.

The table lists this clonotype with many counts. The chain joins TRBV7-9 to TRBJ2-2; no definite D call. The V gene's germline CDR1 is SEHNR and CDR2 FQNEAQ (reference sequence). This CDR3 is built from 15 residues. V was trimmed by 6 bases and J by 1 base, leaving 12 bases between them. CDR3 DNA sequence: TGTGCCAGCAGGCCCGCTAGGGTGAACACCGGGGAGCTGTTTTTT. This encodes CASRPARVNTGELFF.

This clonotype was seen at least ten times. The chain uses TRBV29-1 and TRBJ2-1, with 13 bases that match TRBD2. The CDR3 contains 17 residues. Germline CDR1 reads SQVTM; CDR2 reads ANQGSEA. The V segment lost 6 bases and the J segment 3 bases; nucleotides outside the gene matches: 11. This CDR3 is CSVQAQGLAGIYNEQFF. The DNA for the CDR3 is TGCAGCGTCCAGGCCCAGGGACTAGCGGGGATCTACAATGAGCAGTTCTTC.

This clonotype was counted many times. V is TRBV27 and J is TRBJ2-7; maybe TRBD1 (6 bases). The CDR3 spans 11 residues. Trimming cost V 5 bases and J 10 bases, with 12 bases left between them. CDR1 is MNHEY, CDR2 SMNVEV, per germline (reference sequence). The CDR3 sequence: CASSQQGTQYF. CDR3 sequence (DNA): TGTGCCAGCAGTCAACAGGGTACTCAGTACTTC.

This clonotype was recorded a few times. The rearrangement links TRBV18 to TRBJ2-3, with D perhaps matching TRBD2 (7 bases). Germline CDR1 and CDR2: KGHSH and LQKENI. This CDR3 region has 15 residues. Trimming cost V 4 bases and J 1 base, with 12 bases left between them. DNA of the CDR3: TGTGCCAGCTCACTTATCGGGGGGCGCACAGATACGCAGTATTTT. Its translation: CASSLIGGRTDTQYF.

The chain employs TRBV6-6 and TRBJ2-3; D is perhaps TRBD2 (5 bases). This CDR3 comprises 14 residues. The germline V and J ends were trimmed by 7 bases and 7 bases, with 18 bases remaining between them. The V gene's germline CDR1 is MNHNY and CDR2 SVGAGI (reference sequence). Here the CDR3 DNA reads TGTGCCAGCAATCTATTCCGGGGAGAGAATACGCAGTATTTT. This sequence encodes CASNLFRGENTQYF.

This clonotype was seen a few times. V gene TRBV3-1 combines with J gene TRBJ2-7, with D unresolved. V was clipped by 6 bases and J by 1 base, with 13 bases between them. The V gene's germline CDR1 is LGHDT and CDR2 YNNKEL (reference sequence). The length of the CDR3 is 14 residues. CDR3 protein: CASRPRITSYEQYF. The CDR3, as DNA: TGTGCCAGCAGACCCAGGATAACTTCCTACGAGCAGTACTTC.

The rearrangement uses TRBV29-1 and TRBJ2-3; 14 positions match TRBD2. The trim removed 5 bases at V and 4 bases at J, leaving 5 bases unmatched. Looked up from germline, CDR1 is SQVTM and CDR2 is ANQGSEA. This CDR3 contains 15 residues. Written as DNA, the CDR3 is TGCAGCGTTTTTGGACTAGCGGGAGGCCCAGATACGCAGTATTTT. Translating gives CSVFGLAGGPDTQYF.

The rearrangement uses TRBV12-3 or TRBV12-4 and TRBJ1-1; D is unclear. V lost 5 bases and J lost 5, with 6 bases in between. This CDR3 region has 11 residues. The CDR3 sequence: CASSRKTEAFF. For the CDR3, the DNA is TGTGCCAGCAGTCGGAAGACTGAAGCTTTCTTT.

The chain joins TRBV12-3 or TRBV12-4 to TRBJ2-7, with 8 bases matching TRBD1. CDR3 size: 18 residues. Trimming took 5 bases from V and 3 from J; bases not matched to a gene: 18. The CDR3 loop reads CASSVRDRLRPLHYEQYF. CDR3 coding DNA: TGTGCCAGCAGTGTCCGGGACAGGTTGAGGCCCCTGCACTACGAGCAGTACTTC.

This clonotype came up a few times. This rearrangement joins TRBV6-2 or TRBV6-3 to TRBJ2-1; D unresolved. Germline CDR1 and CDR2: MNHEY and SVGEGT. The CDR3 is 15 residues long. The V end was cut by 6 bases, the J end by 0 bases, with 12 bases between. The CDR3 nucleotides read TGTGCCAGCAGCATCCGACCGAACTCCTACAATGAGCAGTTCTTC. This encodes CASSIRPNSYNEQFF.

This clonotype was detected many times. The genes are TRBV6-2 or TRBV6-3 and TRBJ1-5, with D possibly matching TRBD1 (6 bases). Germline CDR1 reads MNHEY; CDR2 reads SVGEGT. CDR3 length equals 12 residues. The germline V and J ends were trimmed by 6 bases and 4 bases, with 7 bases remaining between them. CDR3 loop: CASSGTNQPQHF. The CDR3 DNA reads TGTGCCAGCAGCGGGACAAATCAGCCCCAGCATTTT.

There are many counts of this clonotype. J is TRBJ1-4 and V is TRBV20-1; D possibly corresponds to TRBD1 (6 bases). The CDR3 extends over 14 amino acids. V was shortened by 4 bases and J by 7 bases, with 16 bases between the two germline ends. Germline V CDR1 and CDR2: DFQATT, SNEGSKA (reference sequence). CDR3 coding DNA: TGCAGTGCTAAGACAGGAGTAGTAGCTGAAAAACTGTTTTTT. Amino acids: CSAKTGVVAEKLFF.

This clonotype was found a few times. The V and J genes are TRBV28 and TRBJ2-3; 11 bases fit TRBD2. The CDR3 is 12 amino acids. Germline V gene data show CDR1 as MDHEN and CDR2 as SYDVKM. Trimming cost V 4 bases and J 10 bases; bases outside gene matches: 1. The CDR3 here is CASSSGLAAQYF. Here the CDR3 DNA reads TGTGCCAGCAGTTCGGGACTAGCGGCGCAGTATTTT.

This clonotype was picked up a small number of times. This sequence joins TRBV29-1 and TRBJ2-3, with 8 bases matching TRBD1. Losses at the gene ends were 4 bases for V and 3 bases for J; bases not matched to a gene: 9. This CDR3 comprises 15 residues. The germline gives CDR1 SQVTM, CDR2 ANQGSEA. The DNA for the CDR3 is TGCAGCGTTGTTTCGGCCCAGGGGGCAACAGATACGCAGTATTTT. As protein: CSVVSAQGATDTQYF.

The chain couples TRBV7-9 to TRBJ2-4; 7 positions match TRBD1. Trimming at V came to 5 bases and at J to 7 bases, leaving 8 bases not matched to a gene. The CDR3 is 14 residues long. CDR1 and CDR2 from the germline V gene are SEHNR and FQNEAQ (reference sequence). In nucleotides, the CDR3 is TGTGCCAGCAGCGTTGGACAGGTTGGGAACATTCAGTACTTC. Its translation: CASSVGQVGNIQYF.

The chain uses TRBV6-5 and TRBJ2-7, with 7 nucleotides matching TRBD2. Losses at the gene ends were 0 bases for V and 4 bases for J; bases not matched to a gene: 6. Germline V gives CDR1 MNHEY, CDR2 SVGAGI. There are 15 residues in the CDR3. CDR3 sequence (DNA): TGTGCCAGCAGTTACTCGGCTCGCGGGGGATACGAGCAGTACTTC. Translating it yields CASSYSARGGYEQYF.

This clonotype was seen repeatedly, ten times or more. This chain connects TRBV12-3 or TRBV12-4 to TRBJ1-3; D is unclear. The CDR3 totals 11 residues. V dropped 4 bases and J dropped 4 bases, with 2 bases sitting between them. The CDR3 reads CASSSGNTIYF. The CDR3 bases are TGTGCCAGCAGTTCCGGAAACACCATATATTTT.

This chain uses TRBV29-1 with TRBJ1-4, with 10 bases aligning to TRBD1. Looked up from germline, CDR1 is SQVTM and CDR2 is ANQGSEA. The CDR3 contains 14 residues. V lost 4 bases and J lost 6; bases outside the gene matches: 5. CDR3 sequence: CSVARTGGDEKLFF. CDR3 DNA: TGCAGCGTTGCCCGGACAGGGGGGGATGAAAAACTGTTTTTT. The full variable domain, completed using reference TRBV29-1 and TRBJ1-4, is SAVISQKPSRDICQRGTSLTIQCQVDSQVTMMFWYRQQPGQSLTLIATANQGSEATYESGFVIDKFPISRPNLTFSTLTVSNMSPEDSSIYLCSVARTGGDEKLFFGSGTQLSVL.

This clonotype came up many times. The gene calls are TRBV2 and TRBJ2-3; no clear D gene. The ends were cut back, 0 bases at V and 6 bases at J, with 4 bases in the middle. The CDR3 is 12 residues long. From germline, CDR1 is SNHLY and CDR2 FYNNEI. The CDR3 nucleotides read TGTGCCAGCAGTGAAGCGGGGGATACGCAGTATTTT. This gives the protein CASSEAGDTQYF. Using reference TRBV2 and TRBJ2-3 for the parts outside the CDR3, the full variable domain is EPEVTQTPSHQVTQMGQEVILRCVPISNHLYFYWYRQILGQKVEFLVSFYNNEISEKSEIFDDQFSVERPDGSNFTLKIRSTKLEDSAMYFCASSEAGDTQYFGPGTRLTVL.

This clonotype was seen ten or more times. The V and J genes are TRBV4-2 and TRBJ2-2; TRBD2 is a possible D gene (6 bases). The CDR3 is made up of 14 amino acids. The V and J ends lost 4 bases and 1 base respectively, with 7 bases between them. The germline CDR1 and CDR2 sequences are LGHNA and YNFKEQ. The CDR3 reads CASSRDWNTGELFF. CDR3 in DNA: TGTGCCAGCAGCCGGGACTGGAACACCGGGGAGCTGTTTTTT.

The rearrangement links TRBV29-1 to TRBJ2-5, with D uncertain. The CDR3 runs 14 residues. Trimming left V 4 bases short and J 2 bases short, with 14 bases between. Germline V gene data show CDR1 as SQVTM and CDR2 as ANQGSEA. In DNA form, the CDR3 reads TGCAGCGTTGGTATGGTGGCGGTGCAAGAGACCCAGTACTTC. Residues: CSVGMVAVQETQYF. The full variable domain, with the rest looked up from reference TRBV29-1 and TRBJ2-5, is SAVISQKPSRDICQRGTSLTIQCQVDSQVTMMFWYRQQPGQSLTLIATANQGSEATYESGFVIDKFPISRPNLTFSTLTVSNMSPEDSSIYLCSVGMVAVQETQYFGPGTRLLVL.

In its sample, this clonotype was seen many times. V is TRBV9 and J is TRBJ2-1; 7 nucleotides match TRBD2. Germline V gene data show CDR1 as SGDLS and CDR2 as YYNGEE. The V and J ends lost 0 bases and 5 bases, in that order; junction bases with no gene match: 11. CDR3 length equals 17 residues. CDR3 coding DNA: TGTGCCAGCAGCGTAGCCGGGGGTGCAGCGGGAAACAATGAGCAGTTCTTC. Translated: CASSVAGGAAGNNEQFF. Combining the CDR3 with reference TRBV9 and TRBJ2-1 gives the whole variable domain DSGVTQTPKHLITATGQRVTLRCSPRSGDLSVYWYQQSLDQGLQFLIQYYNGEERAKGNILERFSAQQFPDLHSELNLSSLELGDSALYFCASSVAGGAAGNNEQFFGPGTRLTVL.

This clonotype was seen many times. CDR3 in DNA: TGTGCCAGCAGCCCGACAGGGGAAAGCAGATACAATGAGCAGTTCTTC. Its protein product is CASSPTGESRYNEQFF. The chain carries TRBV6-5 and TRBJ2-1, with 8 bases that match TRBD1. Germline V lookup: CDR1 MNHEY, CDR2 SVGAGI. Germline trimming cut 6 bases from V and 4 bases from J; bases unmatched to any gene: 11. The CDR3 loop spans 16 amino acids.

The sample holds many counts of this clonotype. The CDR3 coding sequence is TGTGCCAGCAGCGTAGCGAGGGAGAACTATGGCTACACCTTC. Translating gives CASSVARENYGYTF. The chain has TRBV9 and TRBJ1-2; D remains ambiguous. This CDR3 is built from 14 residues. Germline CDR1 is SGDLS and CDR2 is YYNGEE. V gave up 0 bases and J gave up 2 bases, with 8 bases separating them.

Comment on this clonotype: With a much larger clone just one base away, this may be a read error. The rearrangement joins TRBV27 to TRBJ1-1; D uncertain. The CDR3 contains 15 residues. Trimming removed 0 bases from V and 1 base from J, with 9 bases in between. Per the germline V gene, CDR1 is MNHEY and CDR2 is SMNVEV (reference sequence). The CDR3 loop reads CASSLSLMRNTEAFF. The CDR3 region has the DNA TGTGCCAGCAGTTTATCACTCATGAGGAACACTGAAGCTTTCTTT.

The chain carries TRBV18 and TRBJ2-7; D is uncertain. CDR3 length: 12 amino acids. CDR1 and CDR2 (germline): KGHSH, LQKENI. Deletions cut 6 bases from V and 4 bases from J, with 10 bases between. The CDR3 sequence is CASSWFSYEQYF. For the CDR3, the DNA is TGTGCCAGCTCCTGGTTTTCGTACGAGCAGTACTTC.

This clonotype was found many times. The chain joins TRBV29-1 to TRBJ2-3; D might be TRBD2 (5 bases). V shed 4 bases and J shed 5 bases, with 10 bases lying between them. The germline gives CDR1 SQVTM, CDR2 ANQGSEA. The CDR3 totals 12 residues. The CDR3, as DNA: TGCAGCGTTGCAGGAGGAGAAGATACGCAGTATTTT. As protein: CSVAGGEDTQYF.

This chain joins TRBV2 and TRBJ1-3; the D is unclear. The CDR3 runs 12 residues. From germline, CDR1 is SNHLY and CDR2 FYNNEI. The ends were cut back, 7 bases at V and 8 bases at J, with 12 bases in the middle. CDR3 sequence reads: CASKEDGDTIYF. The CDR3, as DNA: TGTGCCAGCAAGGAGGATGGGGACACCATATATTTT.

This clonotype was seen many times. CDR3 sequence: CSVGTGVGGELFF. The CDR3 DNA sequence: TGCAGCGTGGGGACAGGGGTAGGCGGGGAGCTGTTTTTT. This rearrangement joins TRBV29-1 to TRBJ2-2; 10 bases fit TRBD1. Germline loops: CDR1 SQVTM, CDR2 ANQGSEA. J was trimmed by 7 bases and V by 6 bases; bases with no gene match: 5. CDR3 size: 13 residues.